This T cell receptor beta chain stems from a study of early T cells in non-severe SARS-CoV-2 infection. Overall study: Chains were not paired, and sequencing was done on bulk RNA from unsorted whole blood.

Individual cDNA molecules received unique molecular identifiers. TCRdb used MiXCR to reprocess the 5' RACE reads, holding one entry per CDR3 protein. The sample records tens of thousands of distinct CDR3 sequences, 10% to 15% being singletons. To note about this clonotype: Antigen specificity is unknown.

Trimming took off 2 bases at V and 3 bases at J, with 10 bases between the two ends. This CDR3 comprises 15 residues. Whole-study results and caveats: Matches to VDJdb favored anti-spike CD8 responses and missed private and CD4 specificities.

The receptor's source is an adult who was a healthcare worker with PCR-confirmed SARS-CoV-2 infection or an uninfected control (not recorded which). Material: whole blood. The chain uses TRBV12-3 or TRBV12-4 and TRBJ1-4; D is unclear. The CDR3 loop reads CASSLMWDPNEKLFF. DNA of the CDR3: TGTGCCAGCAGTTTAATGTGGGATCCTAATGAAAAACTGTTTTTT.